Following are 29 T cell receptor beta chains from one sample sequenced in a study of prognosis after radiotherapy for stage I lung cancer. Two-round multiplex PCR, the amplification method, yielded TCR beta CDR3 from genomic DNA. Specific primers for each TRBV and TRBJ gene were what first-round PCR used. One entry per CDR3 protein results from TCRdb running MiXCR on the multiplex PCR reads. The table has roughly 30,000 distinct CDR3 sequences, 35% to 45% seen once. The sample was PBMCs, taken before or after stereotactic body radiation therapy (not recorded which). These receptors were collected from a donor over 45 with non-small cell lung cancer.

This clonotype appeared many times. This chain uses TRBV11-3 with TRBJ2-3; TRBD2 agrees at 7 bases. V shed 6 bases, J shed 4 bases, and the junction held 10 bases outside the gene matches. The CDR3 is 15 amino acids. Germline-derived CDR1 and CDR2 are SGHNT and YENEEA. CDR3 sequence reads: CASSLREGGADTQYF. In DNA form, the CDR3 reads TGTGCCAGCAGTCTCAGGGAGGGCGGGGCAGATACGCAGTATTTT.

V gene TRBV2 combines with J gene TRBJ2-5; D gene uncertain. The ends were cut back, 4 bases at V and 1 base at J, with 7 bases in the middle. Germline-derived CDR1 and CDR2 are SNHLY and FYNNEI. The length of the CDR3 is 13 residues. CDR3 residues: CASSVETQETQYF. The CDR3 bases are TGTGCCAGCAGTGTGGAAACCCAAGAGACCCAGTACTTC.

J is TRBJ2-3 and V is TRBV6-1, with D possibly TRBD1 on 8 matching bases. Germline V gene data show CDR1 as MNHNS and CDR2 as SASEGT. The CDR3 spans 17 residues. With 7 bases removed from V and 12 bases from J, the gap between germline ends came to 32 bases. The CDR3 here is CASTRRVQGGSTGTQYF. In nucleotides, the CDR3 is TGTGCCAGCACCAGACGTGTACAGGGGGGGAGCACAGGTACTCAGTATTTT.

This clonotype was counted at least ten times. The rearrangement joins TRBV7-2 to TRBJ1-1; D is uncertain. Deletions cut 5 bases from V and 5 bases from J, with 9 bases between. Germline-derived CDR1 and CDR2 are SGHTA and FQGNSA. CDR3 length: 12 residues. This chain's CDR3 is CASSDPGTEAFF. The DNA for the CDR3 is TGTGCCAGCAGCGATCCGGGGACTGAAGCTTTCTTT.

This clonotype appeared many times. The chain links TRBV4-2 to TRBJ2-7; 8 nucleotides match TRBD2. J gave up 3 bases and V 3 bases, and 7 bases lay outside the gene matches. Germline V gene data show CDR1 as LGHNA and CDR2 as YNFKEQ. CDR3 length: 15 residues. The CDR3 DNA reads TGTGCCAGCAGCCAGATTAGCGGGAATATCTACGAGCAGTACTTC. Translation: CASSQISGNIYEQYF.

This clonotype has ten or more counts. J is TRBJ2-5 and V is TRBV7-2; D may be TRBD2 (7 bases). V dropped 3 bases and J dropped 1 base, with 12 bases sitting between them. This CDR3 spans 15 amino acids. Germline CDR1 and CDR2: SGHTA and FQGNSA. The CDR3 nucleotides read TGTGCCAGCAGCTTCCAAGGGGGGGGCCAAGAGACCCAGTACTTC. Translation: CASSFQGGGQETQYF.

The rearrangement uses TRBV20-1 and TRBJ1-2, with D possibly TRBD1 on 6 matching bases. This CDR3 has 16 amino acids. Trimming stripped 1 base from V and 5 bases from J, with 20 bases between. Per the germline V gene, CDR1 is DFQATT and CDR2 is SNEGSKA (reference sequence). In DNA form, the CDR3 reads TGCAGTGCTAGAGTGGTCCGGGAACAGGGATATTATGGCTACACCTTC. Translating it yields CSARVVREQGYYGYTF.

A word on this clonotype: A far larger clone is off by one base, so a read error is likely. The chain joins TRBV9 to TRBJ2-7; D gene unclear. The CDR3 covers 10 residues. Germline V gives CDR1 SGDLS, CDR2 YYNGEE. V was pared by 3 bases and J by 3 bases, with 1 base between. CDR3 coding DNA: TGTGCCAGCAGCGGCTACGAGCAGTACTTC. Translated, it gives CASSGYEQYF.

In its sample, this clonotype was seen many times. The rearrangement uses TRBV11-3 and TRBJ2-6; D gene ambiguous. Per the germline V gene, CDR1 is SGHNT and CDR2 is YENEEA. The CDR3 length is 14 residues. The V and J ends lost 4 bases and 0 bases respectively, with 4 bases between them. The chain's CDR3 is CASSSSSGANVLTF. CDR3 DNA sequence: TGTGCCAGCAGCTCCAGCTCTGGGGCCAACGTCCTGACTTTC.

This clonotype showed up just once. It is likely a read error: a sequence one base away is far more abundant. The CDR3 loop reads CASSELIQGYGYTF. The CDR3 nucleotides read TGTGCCAGCAGTGAACTCATCCAGGGCTATGGCTACACCTTC. The V gene is TRBV6-4, the J gene TRBJ1-2, with D possibly being TRBD1 (5 bases). CDR3 length equals 14 residues. Trimming shortened V by 3 bases and J by 4 bases, and 12 bases separated the two germline ends. Germline CDR1 is MRHNA and CDR2 is SNTAGT.

This clonotype showed up many times. This chain links TRBV20-1 with TRBJ1-1, with a weak D call TRBD1 (5 bases). The germline V gene encodes CDR1 DFQATT and CDR2 SNEGSKA (reference sequence). The CDR3 has 14 residues. V shed 6 bases and J shed 7 bases, with 21 bases lying between them. CDR3 in amino acids: CSASLGTPRSEAFF. The CDR3 DNA follows: TGCAGTGCCAGTCTAGGGACCCCGCGTAGTGAAGCTTTCTTT.

This rearrangement joins TRBV7-2 to TRBJ2-1; D is ambiguous. CDR3 length: 12 amino acids. From germline, CDR1 is SGHTA and CDR2 FQGNSA. Between the trimmed V and J ends, which lost 2 bases and 9 bases, there was a span of 8 bases. The CDR3 is CASSLLAGEQFF. In nucleotides, the CDR3 is TGTGCCAGCAGCTTATTAGCTGGTGAGCAGTTCTTC.

This clonotype was seen repeatedly, ten times or more. J is TRBJ2-2 and V is TRBV3-1; unclear D gene. The germline V gene encodes CDR1 LGHDT and CDR2 YNNKEL (reference sequence). The CDR3 has 13 amino acids. V was pared by 2 bases and J by 5 bases, with 6 bases between. CDR3 DNA: TGTGCCAGCAGCCAATCGAGGACCGGGGAGCTGTTTTTT. Translated, it gives CASSQSRTGELFF.

The V call is TRBV30, the J call TRBJ1-6, with a tentative D call TRBD1 (5 bases). V gave up 4 bases and J gave up 2 bases, with 12 bases separating them. The CDR3 is made up of 15 amino acids. Germline V gene data show CDR1 as GTSNPN and CDR2 as SVGIG (reference sequence). This CDR3 reads CAWKVGTAYNSPLHF. CDR3 nucleotides: TGTGCCTGGAAGGTTGGGACGGCCTATAATTCACCCCTCCACTTT.

This clonotype was seen at least ten times. The genes are TRBV7-2 and TRBJ2-7; weak D call: TRBD1 (5 bases). The CDR3 has 17 amino acids. V lost 2 bases, J lost 0 bases, and 17 bases lay in between. Germline values: CDR1 SGHTA, CDR2 FQGNSA. The CDR3 DNA reads as TGTGCCAGCAGCTTATATCCCCTCGTGGACATCTCCTACGAGCAGTACTTC. Translation gives CASSLYPLVDISYEQYF.

In regard to this clonotype: Since a far larger clone is one base different, this is likely a read error. This chain's CDR3 is CASSYHSSGANVLTF. DNA for the CDR3: TGTGCCAGCAGTTACCACAGCTCTGGGGCCAACGTCCTGACTTTC. The chain is built from TRBV6-5 and TRBJ2-6; D not certain. From germline, CDR1 is MNHEY and CDR2 SVGAGI. The CDR3 is made up of 15 amino acids. Trimming removed 2 bases at V and 0 bases at J, with 5 bases between.

This clonotype was observed many times. The rearrangement links TRBV6-5 to TRBJ2-5, with D possibly TRBD1 on 5 matching bases. Per germline, CDR1 MNHEY and CDR2 SVGAGI. Trimming stripped 0 bases from V and 5 bases from J, with 13 bases between. The CDR3 is made up of 15 amino acids. CDR3 amino acids: CASSYSPQGYETQYF. CDR3 nucleotides: TGTGCCAGCAGTTACTCCCCGCAGGGATATGAGACCCAGTACTTC.

This clonotype appeared many times. This chain links TRBV6-4 with TRBJ2-3; 8 bases line up with TRBD2. The germline CDR1 and CDR2 sequences are MRHNA and SNTAGT. Germline trimming cut 2 bases from V and 2 bases from J; bases unmatched to any gene: 9. This CDR3 comprises 17 residues. The CDR3 DNA reads as TGTGCCAGCAGTGACCTAGTGGCGGGAGGTCACACAGATACGCAGTATTTT. Its protein is CASSDLVAGGHTDTQYF.

By share, this clonotype ranks as medium-sized. The chain carries TRBV12-3 or TRBV12-4 and TRBJ1-2; D is possibly TRBD1 (5 bases). This CDR3 has 15 amino acids. V shed 2 bases and J shed 5 bases, with 15 bases lying between them. CDR3 DNA sequence: TGTGCCAGCAGTTTACAGGGCCACCTAAGATATGGCTACACCTTC. The encoded protein is CASSLQGHLRYGYTF.

A remark on this clonotype: A far larger clone is only one base removed, so a read error is likely. The V call is TRBV6-5, the J call TRBJ1-1; D uncertain. Deletions cut 6 bases from V and 1 base from J, with 6 bases between. Germline V gene lookup returns CDR1 MNHEY and CDR2 SVGAGI. The CDR3 spans 12 residues. The CDR3 region has the DNA TGTGCCAGCAGCTGCTCGAACACTGAAGCTTTCTTT. It specifies CASSCSNTEAFF.

This clonotype was detected ten times or more. The chain links TRBV6-5 to TRBJ2-5; D is possibly TRBD2 (6 bases). Per germline, CDR1 MNHEY and CDR2 SVGAGI. V lost 3 bases and J lost 5, with 16 bases in between. CDR3 length equals 15 residues. As DNA, the CDR3 is TGTGCCAGCAGTTATTCCAACGGGGGTTGGGAGACCCAGTACTTC. Protein: CASSYSNGGWETQYF.

This clonotype was seen at least ten times. The chain combines TRBV7-2 with TRBJ2-1; D gene uncertain. The CDR3 contains 14 residues. V was pared by 10 bases and J by 7 bases, with 20 bases between. The germline CDR1 and CDR2 sequences are SGHTA and FQGNSA. The DNA for the CDR3 is TGTGCCACCGGTTCTTCCCCTAACTCAAATGAGCAGTTCTTC. Protein sequence: CATGSSPNSNEQFF.

The V call is TRBV30, the J call TRBJ2-7, with 7 bases that match TRBD1. The germline gives CDR1 GTSNPN, CDR2 SVGIG (reference sequence). The junction had 2 bases not matched to a gene; V was cut back by 6 bases and J by 0 bases. The CDR3 totals 12 residues. This chain's CDR3 is CACRDSSYEQYF. CDR3 sequence (DNA): TGTGCCTGCCGGGACAGCTCCTACGAGCAGTACTTC.

This clonotype showed up just once. V and J are TRBV11-3 and TRBJ2-7, with D perhaps TRBD2 (6 bases). The CDR3 totals 15 residues. Trimming removed 1 base at V and 3 bases at J, with 13 bases between. Germline assignment: CDR1 SGHNT and CDR2 YENEEA. This chain's CDR3 is CASSLGGEVVYEQYF. For the CDR3, the DNA is TGTGCCAGCAGCTTAGGGGGGGAAGTGGTCTACGAGCAGTACTTC.

This clonotype was detected ten times or more. The V and J genes are TRBV7-9 and TRBJ2-2, with 7 bases matching TRBD1. Germline V gives CDR1 SEHNR, CDR2 FQNEAQ (reference sequence). The CDR3 consists of 15 residues. The trim removed 6 bases at V and 0 bases at J, leaving 4 bases unmatched. DNA of the CDR3: TGTGCCAGCAGACCCGGGACAGCGAACACCGGGGAGCTGTTTTTT. The encoded protein is CASRPGTANTGELFF.

A remark on this clonotype: A much larger clone lies a single base off, so this may be a read error. This chain connects TRBV28 to TRBJ2-6; 9 bases map to TRBD1. This CDR3 spans 16 amino acids. CDR1 is MDHEN and CDR2 is SYDVKM in the germline V gene. The CDR3 bases are TGTGCCAGCACCACACAGGGGGCGCGCGGGGCCAACTTCCTGACTTTC. Its protein is CASTTQGARGANFLTF.

This clonotype was picked up a small number of times. Given the absence of the conserved phenylalanine or tryptophan at the CDR3 end, a read error is likely. V usage is TRBV27 and J usage is TRBJ1-6; D not resolved. This CDR3 has 16 amino acids. With 2 bases removed from V and 8 bases from J, the gap between germline ends came to 16 bases. Germline V gene sequence: CDR1 MNHEY, CDR2 SMNVEV (reference sequence). CDR3 region: CASSLKSHGWDSPLHL. The CDR3 region has the DNA TGTGCCAGCAGTTTAAAGTCACACGGATGGGATTCACCCCTCCACCTT.

This clonotype was seen at least ten times. This rearrangement joins TRBV20-1 to TRBJ1-5; 7 bases fit TRBD1. From germline, CDR1 is DFQATT and CDR2 SNEGSKA (reference sequence). This CDR3 spans 16 amino acids. Unmatched junction bases numbered 9, after V lost 4 bases and J lost 0 bases. The CDR3 DNA is TGCAGTGCTATGGACAGGTTAGGGTATAGCAATCAGCCCCAGCATTTT. The encoded protein is CSAMDRLGYSNQPQHF.

As regards this clonotype: Mismatch with germline at one junction end may stem from a read error. This chain connects TRBV7-9 to TRBJ1-4, with D perhaps matching TRBD1 (5 bases). Germline CDR1 SEHNR, CDR2 FQNEAQ (reference sequence). The CDR3 covers 17 residues. For the CDR3, the DNA is TGTGCCAGCAGCCCAAAGGAGTTGACAGAGCATAATGAAAAACTGCTTTTT. It codes for CASSPKELTEHNEKLLF.